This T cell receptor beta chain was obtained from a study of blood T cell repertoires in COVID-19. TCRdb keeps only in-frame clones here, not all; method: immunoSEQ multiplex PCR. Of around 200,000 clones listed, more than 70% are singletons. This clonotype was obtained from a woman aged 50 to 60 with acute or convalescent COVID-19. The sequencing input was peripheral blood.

The CDR3 DNA follows: TGTGCCAGCAGTCCCTCGACAGGGGGTGGCTACACCTTC. This sequence encodes CASSPSTGGGYTF. The rearrangement uses TRBV28 and TRBJ1-2, with 9 bases identical to TRBD1. With V trimmed by 5 bases and J by 7 bases, 5 bases remained unmatched. Per the germline V gene, CDR1 is MDHEN and CDR2 is SYDVKM. The CDR3 covers 13 residues.